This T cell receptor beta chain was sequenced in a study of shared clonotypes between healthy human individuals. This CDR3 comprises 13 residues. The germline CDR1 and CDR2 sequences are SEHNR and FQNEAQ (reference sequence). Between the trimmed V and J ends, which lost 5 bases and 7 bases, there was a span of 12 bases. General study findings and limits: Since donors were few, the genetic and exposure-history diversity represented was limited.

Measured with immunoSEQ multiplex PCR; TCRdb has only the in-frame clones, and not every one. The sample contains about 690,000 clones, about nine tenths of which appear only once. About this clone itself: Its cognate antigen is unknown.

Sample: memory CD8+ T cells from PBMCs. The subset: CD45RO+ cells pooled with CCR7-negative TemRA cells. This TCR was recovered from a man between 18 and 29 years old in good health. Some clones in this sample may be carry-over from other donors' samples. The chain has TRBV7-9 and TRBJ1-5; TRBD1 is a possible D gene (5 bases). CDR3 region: CASSAGGGQPQHF. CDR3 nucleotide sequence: TGTGCCAGCAGCGCGGGGGGGGGACAGCCCCAGCATTTT. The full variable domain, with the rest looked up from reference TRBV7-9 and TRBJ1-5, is DTGVSQNPRHKITKRGQNVTFRCDPISEHNRLYWYRQTLGQGPEFLTYFQNEAQLEKSRLLSDRFSAERPKGSFSTLEIQRTEQGDSAMYLCASSAGGGQPQHFGDGTRLSIL.